This T cell receptor (beta chain) was obtained from a study of blood T cell repertoires in COVID-19. The wider study: Samples came from the United States, Italy and Spain, spanning acute and convalescent COVID-19. Sample material is recorded as cDNA or gDNA derived from T cells, B-cell-depleted T cells, or PBMCs.

The CDR3 contains 14 residues. Germline CDR1 and CDR2: MNHEY and SVGAGI. V lost 2 bases and J 6 bases, leaving 10 bases between the germline ends. For recovered donors of Cohort 3, there were two negative PCRs, clearance, or symptom resolution. Assay used: immunoSEQ multiplex PCR; TCRdb lists only in-frame clones, some missing. The table records 200,000 to 250,000 clones, 82% of them present only once. The chain has TRBV6-5 and TRBJ1-4, with D tentatively TRBD1 (6 bases). The material sequenced was PBMCs or T cells enriched from blood (not recorded which). The TCR sequence derives from a woman aged 60-75 years who had recovered from COVID-19. CDR3 protein: CASSYGGRYEKLFF. CDR3 nucleotide sequence: TGTGCCAGCAGTTACGGGGGCCGCTATGAAAAACTGTTTTTT.